This T cell receptor beta chain was observed in a study of TIL therapy for anti-PD-1-resistant metastatic lung cancer. On the study more broadly: Patients had a median age of nearly 55 years (range roughly 35-85).

The immunoSEQ assay was v3. Produced via immunoSEQ multiplex PCR; TCRdb's table is partial and in-frame only. Among approximately 53,000 clones listed, approximately 79% were seen once. Documented time point: pre-treatment sample, taken before nivolumab and TIL therapy. The receptor's source is a woman between 25 and 80 years old with non-small cell lung cancer. The sample consisted of blood, taken at baseline.

The CDR3: CASSPGTGATDTQYF. CDR3 coding DNA: TGTGCCAGCAGCCCAGGGACAGGGGCCACAGATACGCAGTATTTT. The chain has TRBV11-3 and TRBJ2-3; 10 positions agree with TRBD1. The length of the CDR3 is 15 residues. Trimming at V came to 5 bases and at J to 2 bases, leaving 4 bases not matched to a gene. Germline lookup yields CDR1 SGHNT and CDR2 YENEEA.